The rows below give T cell receptor beta chains drawn from one sample of a study of T cell responses to AZD1222 COVID-19 vaccine. This table comes from immunoSEQ multiplex PCR, and its TCRdb copy is limited to in-frame clones, with some not included. The data show about 180,000 clones, around 88% seen once. The sequenced sample was peripheral blood, obtained on day 0 of AZD1222 vaccination. The receptors originated from an adult in good health. Each CDR3 is given with its conserved first and last residue. Fields, in order: J gene, D gene, clone size, V gene, CDR3 DNA, CDR3 protein. D genes are given only for firm matches. Size is stated for part of the rows, as once, few or many counts, or as a class when the clone is expanded.

TRBJ1-2	NA	NA	TRBV11-1	TGTGCCAGCAGCCACGACGGGTTCTATGGCTACACCTTC	CASSHDGFYGYTF
TRBJ1-4	TRBD1	NA	TRBV11-2	TGTGCCAGCAGCTTAGGGACAGGGAGGGAAGAAAAACTGTTTTTT	CASSLGTGREEKLFF
TRBJ1-4	NA	NA	TRBV30	TGTGCCTGGAGTGTTCGTGAAAAACTGTTTTTT	CAWSVREKLFF
TRBJ2-1	NA	NA	TRBV27	TGTGCCACCGGGGGAGGATCCTACAATGAGCAGTTCTTC	CATGGGSYNEQFF
TRBJ1-6	NA	NA	TRBV19	TGTGCCAGTAGTATGAGGGGAGGAGATTCACCCCTCCACTTT	CASSMRGGDSPLHF
TRBJ1-6	NA	NA	TRBV19	TGTGCCAGTAGTATAAAGGGCAGGAGTAATTCACCCCTCCACTTT	CASSIKGRSNSPLHF
TRBJ2-3	TRBD2	NA	TRBV27	TGTGCCAGCAGTCCTTGGAGGGGCGGGGGACTAGATACGCAGTATTTT	CASSPWRGGGLDTQYF
TRBJ2-1	TRBD2	NA	TRBV7-9	TGTGCCAGCAGCCGTTCGGGGGGCTACAATGAGCAGTTCTTC	CASSRSGGYNEQFF
TRBJ1-4	TRBD1	NA	TRBV5-1	TGCGCCAGCAGCTTAACAGGGGATGAAAAACTGTTTTTT	CASSLTGDEKLFF
TRBJ1-2	NA	NA	TRBV20-1	TGCAGTGCTATTGACGGGACTGACCTTGTGGGGGGCTACACCTTC	CSAIDGTDLVGGYTF
TRBJ2-3	NA	NA	TRBV7-6	TGTGCCAGCAGCTTAGTGGGCGATAGGACCACAGATACGCAGTATTTT	CASSLVGDRTTDTQYF
TRBJ1-1	TRBD1	NA	TRBV7-3	TGTGCCAGCAGCTTCGACAGGGAGGACACTGAAGCTTTCTTT	CASSFDREDTEAFF
TRBJ1-6	TRBD1	NA	TRBV30	TGTGCCTGGAGCGCGCCCTTACCGGGACAGGGTGATTCACCCCTCCACTTT	CAWSAPLPGQGDSPLHF
TRBJ2-3	NA	NA	TRBV5-4	TGTGCCAGCAGCCCGCCCTGGGGCCAGGGGATGAGTACAGATACGCAGTATTTT	CASSPPWGQGMSTDTQYF
TRBJ1-2	NA	NA	TRBV30	TGTGCCTGGAGTATGTTGAGAGGCTACACCTTC	CAWSMLRGYTF
TRBJ1-1	NA	NA	TRBV19	TGTGCCAGTAGTATTCTTGGGGGAATCAACACTGAAGCTTTCTTT	CASSILGGINTEAFF
TRBJ2-2	NA	NA	TRBV30	TGTGCCTGGTCTCGACAGGCGATCACCGGGGAGCTGTTTTTT	CAWSRQAITGELFF
TRBJ1-5	TRBD1	NA	TRBV6-5	TGTGCCAGCAGGGACAGGGAAGGTCAGCCCCAGCATTTT	CASRDREGQPQHF
TRBJ1-5	NA	NA	TRBV23-1	TGCGCCAGCAACAGAGGCAATCAGCCCCAGCATTTT	CASNRGNQPQHF
TRBJ2-3	NA	once	TRBV9	TGTGCCAGCAGCGTCGTTGGGGGAAGGGATACGCAGTATTTT	CASSVVGGRDTQYF
TRBJ1-1	NA	NA	TRBV5-1	TGCGCCAGCAGGCCTGGCGACAGTAACCGCCCCTGGAACACTGAAGCTTTCTTT	CASRPGDSNRPWNTEAFF
TRBJ1-2	TRBD1	NA	TRBV2	TGTGCCAGCAGTCCCGGGACAGGGATAGGCTACACCTTC	CASSPGTGIGYTF
TRBJ1-5	NA	NA	TRBV4-3	TGCGCCAGCAGCCCCGACAGGTTCGGCAATCAGCCCCAGCATTTT	CASSPDRFGNQPQHF
TRBJ1-1	NA	NA	TRBV4-3	TGCGCCAGCAGCCCAAGTGGGGGCCCGAACACTGAAGCTTTCTTT	CASSPSGGPNTEAFF
TRBJ1-6	NA	NA	TRBV2	TGTGCCAGCAGTGAAGCGGGGGGAATCGGCTCACCCCTCCACTTT	CASSEAGGIGSPLHF
TRBJ2-7	NA	NA	TRBV6-5	TGTGCCAGCAGTTACTCGATCTCGGGCATGAACTACGAGCAGTACTTC	CASSYSISGMNYEQYF
TRBJ2-7	NA	NA	TRBV19	TGTGCCAGTAGTATCTCGAGGGCCTACGAGCAGTACTTC	CASSISRAYEQYF
TRBJ2-7	NA	NA	TRBV20-1	TGCAGTGCTAGGGGCACCTACGAGCAGTACTTC	CSARGTYEQYF
TRBJ1-3	NA	NA	TRBV27	TGTGCCAGCAGTTTATCGGTAGGGGGAAGAAACACCATATATTTT	CASSLSVGGRNTIYF
TRBJ1-2	NA	NA	TRBV12-3/TRBV12-4	TGTGCCAGCAGTCCCGGACGGACCTATGGCTACACCTTC	CASSPGRTYGYTF
TRBJ1-4	NA	NA	TRBV12-5	TGTGCTAGTGGTTGGGGAGAAAAACTGTTTTTT	CASGWGEKLFF
TRBJ2-3	NA	NA	TRBV30	TGTGCCTGGAGTGTAAGGGGATTTACGCAGTATTTT	CAWSVRGFTQYF
TRBJ1-5	NA	NA	TRBV29-1	TGCAGCGTTGTTGAGGCACCAAATCAGCCCCAGCATTTT	CSVVEAPNQPQHF
TRBJ2-7	NA	NA	TRBV28	TGTGCCAGCAGAGGGAACGAGCAGTACTTC	CASRGNEQYF
TRBJ1-6	NA	NA	TRBV7-9	TGTGCCAGCAGCTTAGGGACGGATTTTAATTCACCCCTCCACTTT	CASSLGTDFNSPLHF
TRBJ2-3	NA	NA	TRBV4-2	TGTGCCAGCAGCCCTACTTTGGGGTCAGCCACAGATACGCAGTATTTT	CASSPTLGSATDTQYF
TRBJ1-3	NA	NA	TRBV19	TGTGCCAGTATTGGTCTCTCTGGAAACACCATATATTTT	CASIGLSGNTIYF
TRBJ2-7	NA	NA	TRBV7-9	TGTGCCAGCAGCCCTAGGGGCAGCGGGCAACCCTACGAGCAGTACTTC	CASSPRGSGQPYEQYF
TRBJ1-2	NA	NA	TRBV7-2	TGTGCCAGCAGCTTAGGAGGGTGGGGCTACACCTTC	CASSLGGWGYTF
TRBJ1-1	NA	NA	TRBV20-1	TGCAGTGCTACGGGGGATACTGAAGCTTTCTTT	CSATGDTEAFF
TRBJ1-5	NA	NA	TRBV5-5	TGTGCCAGCAGCCCGGACACGATACAGCCCCAGCATTTT	CASSPDTIQPQHF
TRBJ2-2	TRBD1	NA	TRBV13	TGTGCCAGCAGCTCGATTAGACAGGGGGCGAACACCGGGGAGCTGTTTTTT	CASSSIRQGANTGELFF
TRBJ1-2	NA	few	TRBV20-1	TGCAGTGCTAGTTCAGCTCAGGTACTTAACTATGGCTACACCTTC	CSASSAQVLNYGYTF
TRBJ2-2	NA	NA	TRBV4-1	TGCGCCAGCAGCCAAAACGAGAGGGTAAAGGCCGGGGAGCTGTTTTTT	CASSQNERVKAGELFF
TRBJ1-1	NA	NA	TRBV6-5	TGTGCCAGCAGTTACTCGCCAGGTCTGAACACTGAAGCTTTCTTT	CASSYSPGLNTEAFF
TRBJ2-5	TRBD2	NA	TRBV4-1	TGCGCCAGCAGCCAAGTACGGCCTAGCGGGGCCAACCAGTACTTC	CASSQVRPSGANQYF
TRBJ2-2	NA	NA	TRBV28	TGTGCCAGCAGCCCTAGGTGGCAGAGGAACACCGGGGAGCTGTTTTTT	CASSPRWQRNTGELFF
TRBJ1-6	NA	NA	TRBV6-4	TGTGCCAGCAGTGAGGTTGGGGGGCGATCACCCCTCCACTTT	CASSEVGGRSPLHF
TRBJ1-1	NA	NA	TRBV7-3	TGTGCCAGCAGCCTGAACGAAGTCACTGAAGCTTTCTTT	CASSLNEVTEAFF
TRBJ2-5	TRBD2	NA	TRBV12-3/TRBV12-4	TGTGCCAGCAGGAGGACTAGTGGAGAGACCCAGTACTTC	CASRRTSGETQYF
TRBJ2-2	NA	NA	TRBV19	TGTGCCAGTAGTATTAAGGCGAGTCCCGGGGAGCTGTTTTTT	CASSIKASPGELFF
TRBJ1-2	TRBD1	NA	TRBV9	TGTGCCAGCAGCCCTACCGTCAGGGGGCATTCTAGATATGGCTACACCTTC	CASSPTVRGHSRYGYTF
TRBJ1-1	NA	NA	TRBV12-3/TRBV12-4	TGTGCCACCGGTCCAGGGACTTACACTGAAGCTTTCTTT	CATGPGTYTEAFF
TRBJ1-2	NA	NA	TRBV5-4	TGTGCCAGCAGCTTGGGGGTCATCTATGGCTACACCTTC	CASSLGVIYGYTF
TRBJ2-3	TRBD1	NA	TRBV3-1/TRBV3-2	TGTGCCAGCAGAGTGGGGACAGGTGTCCCAGATACGCAGTATTTT	CASRVGTGVPDTQYF
TRBJ2-7	TRBD2	NA	TRBV11-2	TGTGCCAGCAGCCGGGGCGGGAGCTACGAGCAGTACTTC	CASSRGGSYEQYF
TRBJ2-2	NA	NA	TRBV5-1	TGCGCCAGCAGCGAACTAACGGACAACACCGGGGAGCTGTTTTTT	CASSELTDNTGELFF
TRBJ2-7	NA	NA	TRBV6-5	TGTGCCAGCAGTTACACCCCGACAGGAACCGCCTACGAGCAGTACTTC	CASSYTPTGTAYEQYF
TRBJ1-2	TRBD1	NA	TRBV7-9	TGTGCCAGCAGCTTTACAGGGGGATCTCTTGTGGGAGGCTACACCTTC	CASSFTGGSLVGGYTF